This T cell receptor beta chain originates from a study of blood T cell repertoires in COVID-19. Across the whole study: Samples taken during acute and convalescent COVID-19 were collected in the United States, Italy and Spain. T cells, B-cell-depleted T cells, or PBMCs supplied cDNA or gDNA.

Clones were sequenced by immunoSEQ multiplex PCR, and TCRdb holds only the in-frame ones, with some missing. The data contain fewer than 250,000 clones, 70% to 90% of them singletons. This CDR3 is 15 amino acids long. CDR1 and CDR2 (germline): LGHNA, YSLEER. Germline trimming cut 0 bases from V and 5 bases from J; bases unmatched to any gene: 5. The age range of participants was 18 to 89 years, with residence in fewer than 25 US areas. This chain joins TRBV4-3 and TRBJ2-3; TRBD2 aligns across 7 bases. The specimen was PBMCs or T cells enriched from blood (not recorded which). The sequence was collected from a man aged 25 to 40 who had recovered from COVID-19. CDR3 residues: CASSQEPTGGDTQYF. CDR3 in DNA: TGCGCCAGCAGCCAAGAACCCACGGGGGGAGATACGCAGTATTTT.